The text below deals with one T cell receptor beta chain. No cognate antigen has been identified for it. The input lacks base qualities; no much larger clone sits a single base away. The trim is 1 base for V and 0 bases for J, with a gap of 13 bases between the germline ends. Its CDR3 holds 16 amino acids, cysteine through phenylalanine. The entry retains the CDR3 DNA only, 48 bases that are in frame from base 1. The germline V gene (reference sequence) gives CDR1 as LGHDT and CDR2 as YNNKEL. The entry originates in a study of blood T cells in healthy people across ages (dated by TCRdb to between 2014 and 2017). About the investigation overall: In model experiments, template switching captured roughly one uniquely barcoded TCR beta cDNA molecule for every two T cells. To track age-related changes in TCR beta repertoire diversity, the study relied on deep sequencing normalized with unique cDNA molecular identifiers. Donors were grouped into four age groups: young (average 16 years), middle-aged (roughly 38), aged (roughly 67) and long-lived (about 82). To avoid experimental bias, donors of different ages were randomly spread across the sequencing lanes. The study analyzed two additional independent replicas of 1 million unique cDNA reads from the same blood draw for two donors, one aged 18 to 30 and one aged 80 or older. On the study overall, not on this receptor specifically: The long-lived group showed more naive CD4+ T cells, fewer expanded clones and increased TCR diversity than the aged group, suggesting age selection. Total diversity estimates from one million sequenced T cells were considered lower bounds and underestimates. Since profiling was done on bulk unsorted PBMCs, naive and antigen-experienced compartments could not be conclusively compared. As age increased, observed TCR beta diversity per million T cells dropped in a roughly linear way, and a significant reduction was already evident by age 40. Because the CMV infection status of the donors was unknown, age-related changes in expanded clonotypes may potentially have been confounded. Observed TCR beta diversity correlated strongly with the percentage of naive T cells measured by flow cytometry.

The 35 to 40 donors, aged about 6 to 95 years, were systemically healthy Caucasian individuals from Russia. Approximately 10 milliliters of peripheral blood were collected from each donor into EDTA-treated Vacutainer tubes. Ficoll-Paque density-gradient centrifugation was used to isolate PBMCs, with at least 6.5 million per sample. Total RNA, at least 6 micrograms per sample, was extracted from PBMCs with Trizol reagent. For every donor, an aliquot of PBMCs went through flow cytometry to measure the percentages of naive CD45RAhigh/CD27high T cells. Library creation used 5' RACE. The sequencing machine was an Illumina HiSeq 2500. A second PCR of about 6 to 12 cycles was run with a J-beta primer mix and a sample-barcoded 5' primer. A template-switch 5' adaptor carrying 12 random nucleotides introduced a unique molecular identifier onto each TCR beta cDNA molecule. At least 3 million CDR3-containing paired-end reads were obtained from each sample. All of the RNA was converted into first-strand cDNA using the Mint cDNA synthesis kit, with a TRBC-specific oligonucleotide serving as the primer. Following uracil-DNA glycosylase treatment, a first 18-cycle PCR with universal primers M1SS and BC2_uni_R was performed on all cDNA. In the paper's pipeline: Normalization of each sample was performed by random selection of 1 million high-quality reads, each carrying a distinct molecular identifier. Instead of being binned into consensus sequences, reads that shared molecular identifiers were thrown out. CDR3 identification, clonotype clustering and error correction used MiTCR with a Q25 quality threshold and the strictest error-elimination algorithm. A nonparametric unseen species model with Euler transformation was used to estimate lower-bound total TCR beta diversity. TCRdb took the public reads, trimmed them with fastp at Q25, ran MiXCR for clone calling and kept in-frame beta chains. All rows with the same CDR3 protein become a single entry with the most common DNA and genes. V and J calls and clone size were set by TCRdb, not the authors. Within this sample are approximately 730,000 distinct CDR3 sequences, with about 55% of them counted one time only. Jointly, the top ten make up under 50% of the sample.

This chain is built from TRBV3-1 and TRBJ2-7; possibly the D gene is TRBD2, per 6 matching bases. What was sequenced was blood. This clonotype was obtained from an elderly man in good health. The DNA reads TGTGCCAGCAGCCAAGGGATTGCGGGACTCTCCTACGAGCAGTACTTC. Its amino acids are CASSQGIAGLSYEQYF.